This T cell receptor beta chain was captured by sequencing in a study of graft-versus-host responses after intestinal transplantation. This clone was recorded a few times. This table comes from immunoSEQ multiplex PCR, and its TCRdb copy is limited to in-frame clones, with some not included. The sample carries some 10,000 clones, nearly 95% recorded once. Per germline, CDR1 LGHNA and CDR2 YNFKEQ. V lost 5 bases and J lost 4, with 21 bases in between. The CDR3 totals 16 residues. The clonotype was recovered from a human patient who received an intestinal transplant, so some T cells may come from the graft donor. The chain uses TRBV4-2 and TRBJ2-7; D unclear. The input for sequencing was bone marrow, taken about 530 days after intestinal transplantation. The DNA of the CDR3 is TGTGCCAGCAGCGCACACCCCGACCCGATTCGGTACGAGCAGTACTTC. This encodes CASSAHPDPIRYEQYF.